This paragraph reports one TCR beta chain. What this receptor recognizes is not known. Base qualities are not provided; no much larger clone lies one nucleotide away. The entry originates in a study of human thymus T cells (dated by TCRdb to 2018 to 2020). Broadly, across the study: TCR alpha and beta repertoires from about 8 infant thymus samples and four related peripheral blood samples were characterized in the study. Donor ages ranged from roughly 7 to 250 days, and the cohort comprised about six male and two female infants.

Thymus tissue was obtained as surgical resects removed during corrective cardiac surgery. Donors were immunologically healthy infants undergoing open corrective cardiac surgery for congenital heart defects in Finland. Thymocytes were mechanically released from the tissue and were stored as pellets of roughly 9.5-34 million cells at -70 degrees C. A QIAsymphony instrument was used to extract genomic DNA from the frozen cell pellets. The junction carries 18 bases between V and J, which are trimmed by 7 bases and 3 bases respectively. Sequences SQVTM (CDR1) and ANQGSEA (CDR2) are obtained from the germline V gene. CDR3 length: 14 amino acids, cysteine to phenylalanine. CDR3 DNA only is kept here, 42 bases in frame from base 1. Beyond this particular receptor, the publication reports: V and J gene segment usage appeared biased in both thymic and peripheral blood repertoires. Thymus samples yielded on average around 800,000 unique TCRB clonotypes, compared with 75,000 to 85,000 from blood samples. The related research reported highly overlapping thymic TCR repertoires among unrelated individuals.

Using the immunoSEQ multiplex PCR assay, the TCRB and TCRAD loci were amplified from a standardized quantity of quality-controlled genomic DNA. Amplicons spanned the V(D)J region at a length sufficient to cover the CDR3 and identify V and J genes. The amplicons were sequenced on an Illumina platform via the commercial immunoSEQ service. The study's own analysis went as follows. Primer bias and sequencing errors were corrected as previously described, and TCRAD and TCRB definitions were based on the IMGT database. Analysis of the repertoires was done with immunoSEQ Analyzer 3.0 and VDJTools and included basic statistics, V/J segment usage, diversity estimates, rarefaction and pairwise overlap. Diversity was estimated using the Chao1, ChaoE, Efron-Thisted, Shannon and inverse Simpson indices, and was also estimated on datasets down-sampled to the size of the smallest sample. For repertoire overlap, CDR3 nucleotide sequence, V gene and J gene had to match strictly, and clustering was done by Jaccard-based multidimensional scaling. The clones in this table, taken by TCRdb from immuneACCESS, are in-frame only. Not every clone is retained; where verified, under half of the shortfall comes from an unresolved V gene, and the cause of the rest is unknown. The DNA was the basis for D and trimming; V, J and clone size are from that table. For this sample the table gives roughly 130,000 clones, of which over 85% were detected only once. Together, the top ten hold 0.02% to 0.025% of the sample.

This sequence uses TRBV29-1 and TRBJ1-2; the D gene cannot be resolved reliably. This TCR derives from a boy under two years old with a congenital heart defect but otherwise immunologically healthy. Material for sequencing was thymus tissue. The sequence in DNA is TGCAGCGCTGATCGTCTGGGAAACTACTATGGCTACACCTTC. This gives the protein CSADRLGNYYGYTF.